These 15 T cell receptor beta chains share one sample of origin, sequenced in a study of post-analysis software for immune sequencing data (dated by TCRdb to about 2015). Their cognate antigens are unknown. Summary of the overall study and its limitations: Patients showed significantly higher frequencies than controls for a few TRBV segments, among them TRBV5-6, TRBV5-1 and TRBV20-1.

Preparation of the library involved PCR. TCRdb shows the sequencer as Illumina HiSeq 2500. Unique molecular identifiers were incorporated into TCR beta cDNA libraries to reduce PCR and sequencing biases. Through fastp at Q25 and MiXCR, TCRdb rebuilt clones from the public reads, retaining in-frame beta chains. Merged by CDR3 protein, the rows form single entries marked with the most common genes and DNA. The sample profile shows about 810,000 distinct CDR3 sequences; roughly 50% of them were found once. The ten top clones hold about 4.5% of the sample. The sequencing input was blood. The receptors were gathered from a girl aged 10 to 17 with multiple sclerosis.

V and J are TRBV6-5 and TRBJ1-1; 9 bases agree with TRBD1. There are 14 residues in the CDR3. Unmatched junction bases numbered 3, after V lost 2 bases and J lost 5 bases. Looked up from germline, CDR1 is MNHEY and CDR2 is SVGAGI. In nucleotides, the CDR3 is TGTGCCAGCAGTTACGGGACAGGGTGGACTGAAGCTTTCTTT. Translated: CASSYGTGWTEAFF.

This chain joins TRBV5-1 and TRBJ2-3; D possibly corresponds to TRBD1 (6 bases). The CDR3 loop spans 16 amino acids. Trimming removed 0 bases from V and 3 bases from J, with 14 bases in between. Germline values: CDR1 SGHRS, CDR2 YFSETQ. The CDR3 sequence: CASSLGSVTGTDTQYF. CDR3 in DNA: TGCGCCAGCAGCTTGGGGTCGGTAACAGGGACAGATACGCAGTATTTT.

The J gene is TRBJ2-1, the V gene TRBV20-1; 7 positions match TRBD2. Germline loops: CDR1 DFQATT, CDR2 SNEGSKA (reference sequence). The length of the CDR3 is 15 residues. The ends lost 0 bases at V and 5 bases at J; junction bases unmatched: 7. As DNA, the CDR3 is TGCAGTGCTAGAGACCCTCGCGGGAGAAACAATGAGCAGTTCTTC. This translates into CSARDPRGRNNEQFF.

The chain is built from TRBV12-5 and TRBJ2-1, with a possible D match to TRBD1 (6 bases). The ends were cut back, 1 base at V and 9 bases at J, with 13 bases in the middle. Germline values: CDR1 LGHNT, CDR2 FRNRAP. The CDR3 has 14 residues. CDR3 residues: CASGLALRGGEQFF. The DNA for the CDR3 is TGTGCTAGTGGTTTGGCTCTCAGAGGGGGTGAGCAGTTCTTC.

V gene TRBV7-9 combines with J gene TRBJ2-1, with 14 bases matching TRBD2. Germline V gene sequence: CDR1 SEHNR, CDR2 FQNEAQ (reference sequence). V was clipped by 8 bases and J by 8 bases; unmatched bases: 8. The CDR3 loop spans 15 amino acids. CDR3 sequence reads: CASGRLAGGGDEQFF. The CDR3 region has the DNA TGTGCCAGCGGTCGACTAGCGGGGGGGGGTGATGAGCAGTTCTTC.

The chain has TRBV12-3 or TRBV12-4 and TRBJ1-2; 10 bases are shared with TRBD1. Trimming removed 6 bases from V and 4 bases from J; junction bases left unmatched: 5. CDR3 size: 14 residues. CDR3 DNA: TGTGCCAGCAGATTGACAGGGGGCGTCTATGGCTACACCTTC. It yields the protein CASRLTGGVYGYTF.

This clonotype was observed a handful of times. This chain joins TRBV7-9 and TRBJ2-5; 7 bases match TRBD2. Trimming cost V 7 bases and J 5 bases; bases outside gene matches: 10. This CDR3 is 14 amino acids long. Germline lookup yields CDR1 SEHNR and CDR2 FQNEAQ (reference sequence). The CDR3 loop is CASTWREFEETQYF. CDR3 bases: TGTGCCAGCACCTGGCGGGAGTTCGAGGAGACCCAGTACTTC.

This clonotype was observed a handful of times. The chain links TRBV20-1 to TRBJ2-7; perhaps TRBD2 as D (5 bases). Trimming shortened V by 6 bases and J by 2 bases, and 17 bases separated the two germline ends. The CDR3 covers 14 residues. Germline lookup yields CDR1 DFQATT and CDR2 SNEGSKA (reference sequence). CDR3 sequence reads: CSATAGEQTYEQYF. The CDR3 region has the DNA TGCAGTGCCACGGCTGGGGAGCAAACCTACGAGCAGTACTTC.

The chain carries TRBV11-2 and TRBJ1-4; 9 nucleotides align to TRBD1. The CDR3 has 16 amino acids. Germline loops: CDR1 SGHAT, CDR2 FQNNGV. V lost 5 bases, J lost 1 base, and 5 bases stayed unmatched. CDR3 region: CASSQPGQGTNEKLFF. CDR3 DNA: TGTGCCAGCAGCCAACCGGGACAGGGAACTAATGAAAAACTGTTTTTT.

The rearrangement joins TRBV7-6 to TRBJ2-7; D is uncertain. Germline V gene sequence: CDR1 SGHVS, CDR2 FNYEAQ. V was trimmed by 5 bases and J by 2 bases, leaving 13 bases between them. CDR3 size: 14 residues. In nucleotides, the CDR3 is TGTGCCAGCAGCCCCCTGACTGTCACCTACGAGCAGTACTTC. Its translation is CASSPLTVTYEQYF.

Here the CDR3 reads CSVSLAGGISEQFF. Written as DNA, the CDR3 is TGCAGCGTTTCACTAGCGGGAGGGATATCTGAGCAGTTCTTC. The J gene is TRBJ2-1, the V gene TRBV29-1; 13 nucleotides agree with TRBD2. Per germline, CDR1 SQVTM and CDR2 ANQGSEA. After removal of 5 bases from V and 9 bases from J, the junction contained 7 bases not matched to a gene. This CDR3 is built from 14 residues.

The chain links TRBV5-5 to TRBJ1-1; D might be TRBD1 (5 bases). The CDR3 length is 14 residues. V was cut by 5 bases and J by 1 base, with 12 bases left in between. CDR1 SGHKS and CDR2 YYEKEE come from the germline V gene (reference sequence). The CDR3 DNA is TGTGCCAGCAGGGCGGGACGGTGGAACACTGAAGCTTTCTTT. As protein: CASRAGRWNTEAFF.

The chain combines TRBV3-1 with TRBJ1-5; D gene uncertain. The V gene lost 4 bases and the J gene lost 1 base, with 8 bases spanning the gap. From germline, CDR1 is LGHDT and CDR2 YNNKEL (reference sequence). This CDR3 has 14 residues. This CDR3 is CASSRGVSNQPQHF. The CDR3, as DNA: TGTGCCAGCAGCCGGGGAGTCAGCAATCAGCCCCAGCATTTT.

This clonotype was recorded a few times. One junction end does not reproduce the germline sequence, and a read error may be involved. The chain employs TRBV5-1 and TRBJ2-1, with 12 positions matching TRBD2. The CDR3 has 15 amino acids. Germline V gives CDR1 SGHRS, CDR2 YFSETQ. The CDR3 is CASSLASGRGNEQFF. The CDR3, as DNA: TGTGCCAGCAGCCTAGCTAGCGGGAGGGGCAATGAGCAGTTCTTC.

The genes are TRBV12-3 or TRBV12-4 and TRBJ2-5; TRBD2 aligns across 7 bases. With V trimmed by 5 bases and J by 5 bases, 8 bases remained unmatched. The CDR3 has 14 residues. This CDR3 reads CASSEAGIRETQYF. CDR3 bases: TGTGCCAGCAGTGAAGCGGGAATAAGGGAGACCCAGTACTTC.